The rows below give T cell receptor beta chains drawn from one sample of a study of cytomegalovirus exposure and HLA in healthy donors. Measured with immunoSEQ multiplex PCR; TCRdb has only the in-frame clones, and not every one. The sample lists roughly 120,000 clones, around 86% occurring once. Sequenced input: PBMCs. Receptor source: a man aged 18-30 years in good health and CMV-seronegative. CDR3s include the opening cysteine and the closing phenylalanine or tryptophan. Fields, in order: clone size, V gene, J gene, D gene, CDR3 DNA, CDR3 protein. The D gene is left open where the match is weak. The size of a clone is reported for some rows only, either as once, few or many, or as a class for expanded clones.

.	TRBV30	TRBJ2-1	TRBD2	TGTGCCTTTAGCGGGAGGCTCGGTGAGCAGTTCTTC	CAFSGRLGEQFF
once	TRBV5-4	TRBJ2-7	TRBD1	TGTGCCAGCAGCTTGGGGACAGGGACCTACGAGCAGTACTTC	CASSLGTGTYEQYF
once	TRBV5-1	TRBJ2-1	TRBD2	TGCGCCAGCAGCCCCCGCGGCGGGAGGCCAAAAGAGCAGTTCTTC	CASSPRGGRPKEQFF
.	TRBV25-1	TRBJ2-3	.	TGTGCCAGCAGTGCGGGACATCGAACAGATACGCAGTATTTT	CASSAGHRTDTQYF
.	TRBV29-1	TRBJ1-4	.	TGCAGCGTTGTGGGCCGAAATGAAAAACTGTTTTTT	CSVVGRNEKLFF
.	TRBV7-9	TRBJ2-1	TRBD1	TGTGCCAGCAGCCGCGGACAGGGGGCAGATAATGAGCAGTTCTTC	CASSRGQGADNEQFF
once	TRBV5-1	TRBJ2-2	TRBD1	TGCGCCAGCAGCTTTAGGGGGCAAAACACCGGGGAGCTGTTTTTT	CASSFRGQNTGELFF
.	TRBV5-5	TRBJ2-7	.	TGTGCCAGCAGCTTGGATGGCGGCAGCTCCTACGAGCAGTACTTC	CASSLDGGSSYEQYF
.	TRBV5-4	TRBJ1-1	TRBD1	TGTGCCAGCAGCGACCGGGACAGGGGTGGGTACACTGAAGCTTTCTTT	CASSDRDRGGYTEAFF
.	TRBV28	TRBJ1-2	.	TGTGCCAGCACCCTAAAAGCTAACTATGGCTACACCTTC	CASTLKANYGYTF
.	TRBV19	TRBJ1-4	.	TGTGCCAGTAGTAAGCTCGGCGGAGGGGCAACTAATGAAAAACTGTTTTTT	CASSKLGGGATNEKLFF
.	TRBV5-4	TRBJ1-3	TRBD1	TGTGCCAGCAGTTTTACAGGGGTGGAAAACACCATATATTTT	CASSFTGVENTIYF
few	TRBV11-3	TRBJ2-1	TRBD2	TGTGCCAGCAGCTTAGGGGCTGCGGGAGTAGGAGAGCAGTTCTTC	CASSLGAAGVGEQFF
few	TRBV6-5	TRBJ2-1	TRBD2	TGTGCCAGCAGTTACGCTAGCGGCTACAATGAGCAGTTCTTC	CASSYASGYNEQFF
.	TRBV27	TRBJ2-7	TRBD1	TGTGCCAGCAGTTTAGGGACAGGGTACGAGCAGTACTTC	CASSLGTGYEQYF
.	TRBV5-1	TRBJ2-2	TRBD1	TGCGCCAGCAGCGACACAGGGGCCGGGGAGCTGTTTTTT	CASSDTGAGELFF
.	TRBV4-2	TRBJ1-2	TRBD1	TGTGCCAGCAGCCAAGAAGGGGGCGTTAACTATGGCTACACCTTC	CASSQEGGVNYGYTF
.	TRBV6-1	TRBJ2-7	.	TGTGCCAGCAGTGAATATTGGCAACAGAAAAGGTCCTACGAGCAGTACTTC	CASSEYWQQKRSYEQYF
.	TRBV4-2	TRBJ1-2	.	TGTGCCAGCAGCCATTCCGGGACTGGGGACTATGGCTACACCTTC	CASSHSGTGDYGYTF
.	TRBV2	TRBJ1-1	TRBD1	TGTGCCAGCAGTTTCCCATCGGGACAGGGTGGCACTGAAGCTTTCTTT	CASSFPSGQGGTEAFF
.	TRBV7-9	TRBJ2-7	.	TGTGCCAGCTTGTCCGTCGGGAGCACCACCCACGAGCAGTACTTC	CASLSVGSTTHEQYF
.	TRBV30	TRBJ1-5	TRBD1	TGTGCCTGGAGGGGACAGGGGGGTCAGCCCCAGCATTTT	CAWRGQGGQPQHF
.	TRBV6-5	TRBJ1-6	TRBD1	TGTGCCAGCAGTTACCCCAACAGGGGTACACCCCTCCACTTT	CASSYPNRGTPLHF
.	TRBV4-2	TRBJ2-7	.	TGTGCCAGCAGCCAAGACGTTACTACCCCCAGCTCCTACGAGCAGTACTTC	CASSQDVTTPSSYEQYF
.	TRBV2	TRBJ1-2	TRBD1	TGTGCCAGCATCAGACAGGGCGGTAACTATGGCTACACCTTC	CASIRQGGNYGYTF
once	TRBV2	TRBJ2-7	TRBD1	TGTGCCAGCAGCTACGATTACAGGGGAAGTTTCAACGAGCAGTACTTC	CASSYDYRGSFNEQYF
.	TRBV25-1	TRBJ1-2	TRBD1	TGTGCCAGCAGTGGATTAGACAGGGGCGACTATGGCTACACCTTC	CASSGLDRGDYGYTF